The 5 T cell receptor beta chains reported below all come from one sample, sequenced in a study of blood T cell repertoires in COVID-19. Clones were read by immunoSEQ multiplex PCR, and TCRdb kept only the in-frame ones, dropping some. The data show over 90,000 clones, with approximately 87% seen just once and roughly a sixth held by the top ten. Material: peripheral blood. These receptors were taken from a human donor in a cohort sampled during active COVID-19.

The chain is built from TRBV5-5 and TRBJ2-7; D perhaps matches TRBD1 (5 bases). V lost 3 bases to trimming and J lost 8 bases, with 15 bases between them. Germline assignment: CDR1 SGHKS and CDR2 YYEKEE (reference sequence). The CDR3 is 13 residues long. As DNA, the CDR3 is TGTGCCAGCAGCTCTCCAGGACAACCAAAGCAGTACTTC. Its protein product is CASSSPGQPKQYF.

The CDR3 DNA reads as TGTGCCAGCAGCTTGGACGGAGGTTACAATGAGCAGTTCTTC. It encodes CASSLDGGYNEQFF. The J gene is TRBJ2-1, the V gene TRBV7-2, with a possible D match to TRBD2 (5 bases). Germline loops: CDR1 SGHTA, CDR2 FQGNSA. CDR3 length: 14 amino acids. With 3 bases removed from V and 4 bases from J, the gap between germline ends came to 10 bases.

The V call is TRBV9, the J call TRBJ1-2; maybe TRBD1 (5 bases). The CDR3 consists of 15 residues. V lost 0 bases and J lost 6, with 15 bases in between. The germline V gene encodes CDR1 SGDLS and CDR2 YYNGEE. This CDR3 is CASSVAGGTPNGYTF. In DNA form, the CDR3 reads TGTGCCAGCAGCGTAGCTGGCGGGACGCCTAATGGCTACACCTTC.

A single count supports this clone. The chain couples TRBV29-1 to TRBJ1-2, with a possible D match to TRBD1 (6 bases). Germline loops: CDR1 SQVTM, CDR2 ANQGSEA. With 6 bases removed from V and 6 bases from J, the gap between germline ends came to 11 bases. This CDR3 has 11 amino acids. The CDR3 protein is CSVGQSDGYTF. Here the CDR3 DNA reads TGCAGCGTAGGACAGTCGGATGGCTACACCTTC. The full variable domain, with the rest looked up from reference TRBV29-1 and TRBJ1-2, is SAVISQKPSRDICQRGTSLTIQCQVDSQVTMMFWYRQQPGQSLTLIATANQGSEATYESGFVIDKFPISRPNLTFSTLTVSNMSPEDSSIYLCSVGQSDGYTFGSGTRLTVV.

The rearrangement uses TRBV9 and TRBJ1-1, with D hard to call. V lost 0 bases and J lost 4, with 13 bases in between. The CDR3 contains 15 residues. Germline CDR1 and CDR2: SGDLS and YYNGEE. CDR3 in DNA: TGTGCCAGCAGCGTAGCTGGAGGGATGGGCACTGAAGCTTTCTTT. Its protein is CASSVAGGMGTEAFF.